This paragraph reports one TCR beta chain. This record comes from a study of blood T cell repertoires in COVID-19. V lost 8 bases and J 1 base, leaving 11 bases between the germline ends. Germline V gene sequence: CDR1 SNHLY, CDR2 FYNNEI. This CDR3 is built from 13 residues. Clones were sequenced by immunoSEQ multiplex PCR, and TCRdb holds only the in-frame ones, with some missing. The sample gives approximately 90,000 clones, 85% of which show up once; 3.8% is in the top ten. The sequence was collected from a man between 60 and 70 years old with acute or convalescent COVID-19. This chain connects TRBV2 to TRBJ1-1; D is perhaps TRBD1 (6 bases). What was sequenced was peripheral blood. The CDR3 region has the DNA TGTGCCAGCCCGTACAGGGAGAACACTGAAGCTTTCTTT. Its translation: CASPYRENTEAFF. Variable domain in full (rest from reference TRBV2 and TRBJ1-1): EPEVTQTPSHQVTQMGQEVILRCVPISNHLYFYWYRQILGQKVEFLVSFYNNEISEKSEIFDDQFSVERPDGSNFTLKIRSTKLEDSAMYFCASPYRENTEAFFGQGTRLTVV.